This paragraph covers one TCR beta chain sequence. Antigen unknown. Second doses at about 4 or about 12 weeks were pooled. This record comes from a study of T cell responses to AZD1222 COVID-19 vaccine. Whole-study findings and limits: Spike-spanning, vaccine-associated CD4 TCRs were dominant at 160-218 and 743-854.

Assay used: immunoSEQ multiplex PCR; TCRdb lists only in-frame clones, some missing. This sample has 65,000 to 85,000 clones, with about four fifths found just once. The sample consisted of peripheral blood, taken 28 days after the second AZD1222 dose. This clonotype was obtained from an adult who received the AZD1222 COVID-19 vaccine.

In DNA form, the CDR3 reads TGTGCCAGCAGCTTTGGGTTGTGGCAGGGGGTCGGGGAGCTGTTTTTT. Its protein is CASSFGLWQGVGELFF. This chain links TRBV7-2 with TRBJ2-2; 7 positions agree with TRBD1. From germline, CDR1 is SGHTA and CDR2 FQGNSA. V was pared by 3 bases and J by 7 bases, with 11 bases of the junction left unmatched. The CDR3 extends over 16 amino acids. Full variable domain (outside the CDR3, taken from reference TRBV7-2 and TRBJ2-2): GAGVSQSPSNKVTEKGKDVELRCDPISGHTALYWYRQSLGQGLEFLIYFQGNSAPDKSGLPSDRFSAERTGGSVSTLTIQRTQQEDSAVYLCASSFGLWQGVGELFFGEGSRLTVL.